A single sample is the source of the 27 T cell receptor beta chains below, sequenced in a study of blood T cell repertoires in COVID-19. Generated by immunoSEQ multiplex PCR, the TCRdb table keeps only in-frame clones and is missing some. The table has more than 35,000 clones, around 83% seen once. The sequencing sample was made of peripheral blood. These receptors were taken from a woman older than 75 with acute or convalescent COVID-19.

The V and J genes are TRBV24-1 and TRBJ1-2; 7 nucleotides line up with TRBD1. Germline V gene lookup returns CDR1 KGHDR and CDR2 SFDVKD. The CDR3 covers 16 residues. V dropped 4 bases and J dropped 4; count of bases not matched to a gene: 11. The CDR3 DNA reads TGTGCCACCAGTGACCACAGGACCAGGGGGATCTATGGCTACACCTTC. It encodes CATSDHRTRGIYGYTF.

V and J are TRBV9 and TRBJ2-7; 8 bases align to TRBD1. CDR1 is SGDLS and CDR2 is YYNGEE in the germline V gene. This CDR3 contains 15 residues. J gave up 7 bases and V 2 bases, and 11 bases lay outside the gene matches. CDR3 protein: CASSVAPGQGGEQYF. As DNA, the CDR3 is TGTGCCAGCAGCGTGGCTCCAGGACAGGGCGGGGAGCAGTACTTC.

The V call is TRBV18, the J call TRBJ2-5; the D gene is possibly TRBD2 (5 bases). Germline CDR1 reads KGHSH; CDR2 reads LQKENI. Trimming pared 3 bases from V and 2 bases from J, leaving 7 bases between. The CDR3 loop spans 13 amino acids. The CDR3 DNA reads as TGTGCCAGCTCACCGGACTTGCAAGAGACCCAGTACTTC. This sequence encodes CASSPDLQETQYF.

The V call is TRBV6-1, the J call TRBJ2-3; 8 positions match TRBD2. Germline V gives CDR1 MNHNS, CDR2 SASEGT. There are 15 residues in the CDR3. J was trimmed by 0 bases and V by 1 base; bases with no gene match: 0. This CDR3 is CASSEERGSTDTQYF. The CDR3, as DNA: TGTGCCAGCAGTGAAGAGCGGGGGAGCACAGATACGCAGTATTTT.

The chain employs TRBV5-1 and TRBJ2-5; D is perhaps TRBD1 (7 bases). The CDR3 is made up of 15 amino acids. Germline V gene data show CDR1 as SGHRS and CDR2 as YFSETQ. V lost 4 bases and J 2 bases, leaving 15 bases between the germline ends. DNA for the CDR3: TGCGCCAGCAGCCGCCAGACAGGGACTCAAGAGACCCAGTACTTC. The encoded protein is CASSRQTGTQETQYF.

The rearrangement joins TRBV19 to TRBJ1-1, with D unresolved. Germline V gives CDR1 LNHDA, CDR2 SQIVND (reference sequence). V was clipped by 8 bases and J by 0 bases, with 10 bases between them. The CDR3 loop spans 13 amino acids. The CDR3 protein is CASSGTMNTEAFF. The CDR3 DNA reads TGTGCCAGTTCCGGTACGATGAACACTGAAGCTTTCTTT.

The chain couples TRBV7-2 to TRBJ1-5; TRBD1 matches at 7 bases. CDR1 and CDR2 (germline): SGHTA, FQGNSA. This CDR3 region has 16 residues. Losses at the gene ends were 4 bases for V and 4 bases for J; bases not matched to a gene: 10. The DNA of the CDR3 is TGTGCCAGCAGCTCTGACAGGGAGCGAGGAAATCAGCCCCAGCATTTT. It translates to CASSSDRERGNQPQHF.

The chain joins TRBV7-2 to TRBJ2-1; 9 bases are shared with TRBD2. V lost 5 bases and J lost 8; bases outside the gene matches: 13. Germline V lookup: CDR1 SGHTA, CDR2 FQGNSA. This CDR3 spans 16 amino acids. CDR3 in DNA: TGTGCCAGCAGCCAGGGGCGGGGGGGCTTAATGTATGAGCAGTTCTTC. This codes for CASSQGRGGLMYEQFF.

As DNA, the CDR3 is TGTGCCAGCAGCTTGGGGGGTGAGGACACTGAAGCTTTCTTT. Translation gives CASSLGGEDTEAFF. The chain employs TRBV11-1 and TRBJ1-1; weak D call: TRBD1 (5 bases). CDR1 is SGHAT and CDR2 is FQDESV in the germline V gene (reference sequence). The V end was cut by 3 bases, the J end by 3 bases, with 11 bases between. This CDR3 region has 14 residues. Together with reference TRBV11-1 and TRBJ1-1, the CDR3 gives the full variable domain: EAEVAQSPRYKITEKSQAVAFWCDPISGHATLYWYRQILGQGPELLVQFQDESVVDDSQLPKDRFSAERLKGVDSTLKIQPAELGDSAMYLCASSLGGEDTEAFFGQGTRLTVV.

The chain joins TRBV7-9 to TRBJ2-3, with D maybe TRBD2 (5 bases). Germline loops: CDR1 SEHNR, CDR2 FQNEAQ (reference sequence). CDR3 length equals 13 residues. The V gene lost 11 bases and the J gene lost 0 bases, with 12 bases spanning the gap. CDR3: CAGDTGSTDTQYF. As DNA, the CDR3 is TGTGCCGGAGACACGGGAAGCACAGATACGCAGTATTTT.

A single count supports this clone. The chain recombines TRBV28 with TRBJ2-7; possibly TRBD1 for D (6 bases). Trimming took 2 bases from V and 7 from J, leaving 21 bases between them. CDR3 length equals 16 residues. The germline V gene has CDR1 MDHEN and CDR2 SYDVKM. CDR3 residues: CASSLAAPGGWGEQYF. CDR3 DNA sequence: TGTGCCAGCAGTTTAGCTGCCCCTGGGGGCTGGGGAGAGCAGTACTTC.

The genes are TRBV24-1 and TRBJ2-7; no reliable D call. CDR3 length: 12 residues. Germline V gene lookup returns CDR1 KGHDR and CDR2 SFDVKD. Here the CDR3 reads CDCSEGGPEQYF. The CDR3 DNA follows: TGTGACTGTTCAGAAGGTGGGCCGGAGCAGTACTTC.

The rearrangement links TRBV6-6 to TRBJ1-6; D is ambiguous. The CDR3 runs to 16 residues. CDR1 and CDR2 from the germline V gene are MNHNY and SVGAGI (reference sequence). V lost 5 bases, J lost 0 bases, and 11 bases lay in between. CDR3 region: CASSRSPGSYNSPLHF. CDR3 nucleotide sequence: TGTGCCAGCAGTCGATCCCCCGGCTCCTATAATTCACCCCTCCACTTT.

V gene TRBV7-5 combines with J gene TRBJ1-5; whether TRBD1, the table's D call, matches the DNA was not checked. TRBV7-5 is labeled a pseudogene. The CDR3 is made up of 18 amino acids. The DNA for the CDR3 is TGTGCCAGAAGCTTAGCTAGGGACAGGGAAAACATCAATCAGCCCCAGCATTTT. It specifies CARSLARDRENINQPQHF.

The CDR3, as DNA: TGTGCCAGCAGCCAAGACTGGACGTCCGGACTCACCCTCCACTTT. It translates to CASSQDWTSGLTLHF. The V gene is TRBV3-1 (or the pseudogene TRBV3-2), the J gene TRBJ1-6, with unresolved D. CDR1 LGHDT and CDR2 YNNKEL come from the germline V gene (reference sequence). There are 15 residues in the CDR3. Trimming pared 0 bases from V and 14 bases from J, leaving 17 bases between.

V and J are TRBV7-2 and TRBJ2-5; 13 bases are a match to TRBD2. V was clipped by 1 base and J by 3 bases; unmatched bases: 2. CDR3 size: 16 residues. The germline CDR1 and CDR2 sequences are SGHTA and FQGNSA. Written as DNA, the CDR3 is TGTGCCAGCAGCTTAGGACTAGCGGGGGGTGAAGAGACCCAGTACTTC. Its translation: CASSLGLAGGEETQYF.

The chain is built from TRBV19 and TRBJ1-5; no clear D gene. Germline V gene data show CDR1 as LNHDA and CDR2 as SQIVND (reference sequence). Trimming removed 4 bases at V and 4 bases at J, with 5 bases between. This CDR3 is built from 12 residues. The chain's CDR3 is CASSTANQPQHF. The CDR3 DNA is TGTGCCAGTAGTACAGCGAATCAGCCCCAGCATTTT.

This rearrangement joins TRBV5-1 to TRBJ2-7, with D maybe TRBD2 (5 bases). Germline V gene data show CDR1 as SGHRS and CDR2 as YFSETQ. CDR3 length equals 15 residues. V was cut by 4 bases and J by 6 bases, with 20 bases left in between. CDR3 sequence reads: CASSQRARSGSEQYF. The CDR3 DNA reads TGCGCCAGCAGCCAACGCGCAAGAAGCGGATCCGAGCAGTACTTC.

This chain joins TRBV6-4 and TRBJ1-2; D is unresolved. Germline V gene data show CDR1 as MRHNA and CDR2 as SNTAGT. CDR3 length: 12 amino acids. V dropped 3 bases and J dropped 8 bases, with 10 bases sitting between them. The CDR3 here is CASSERIQGYTF. The CDR3 DNA reads as TGTGCCAGCAGTGAGAGGATACAAGGCTACACCTTC.

The V gene is TRBV4-2, the J gene TRBJ2-1, with 8 bases matching TRBD2. CDR1 and CDR2 (germline): LGHNA, YNFKEQ. The CDR3 extends over 16 amino acids. V lost 0 bases and J lost 6; bases outside the gene matches: 7. The CDR3 DNA is TGTGCCAGCAGCCAAGATTCAGCGGGGGCGGGCAATGAGCAGTTCTTC. Its translation: CASSQDSAGAGNEQFF.

The CDR3 here is CASSFAGEETQYF. CDR3 DNA: TGTGCCAGCAGCTTCGCCGGGGAAGAGACCCAGTACTTC. The chain combines TRBV5-4 with TRBJ2-5; D perhaps matches TRBD2 (5 bases). Germline V gene sequence: CDR1 SGHNT, CDR2 YYREEE (reference sequence). V lost 2 bases and J lost 3, with 8 bases in between. The CDR3 runs 13 residues. Supplemented by reference TRBV5-4 and TRBJ2-5, the full variable domain reads ETGVTQSPTHLIKTRGQQVTLRCSSQSGHNTVSWYQQALGQGPQFIFQYYREEENGRGNFPPRFSGLQFPNYSSELNVNALELDDSALYLCASSFAGEETQYFGPGTRLLVL.

The rearrangement links TRBV5-1 to TRBJ2-2; D is possibly TRBD1 (6 bases). This CDR3 spans 16 amino acids. V lost 4 bases to trimming and J lost 2 bases, with 15 bases between them. CDR1 and CDR2 (germline): SGHRS, YFSETQ. The CDR3 DNA is TGCGCCAGCAGCCCAGGACTGGGGGCAAACACCGGGGAGCTGTTTTTT. It yields the protein CASSPGLGANTGELFF.

CDR3 sequence: CASSLASQGASFF. The CDR3 nucleotides read TGTGCCAGCAGCTTAGCGTCCCAGGGGGCCTCTTTCTTT. V gene TRBV7-2 combines with J gene TRBJ1-1; the match to TRBD1 covers 8 bases. The CDR3 extends over 13 amino acids. Germline lookup yields CDR1 SGHTA and CDR2 FQGNSA. V lost 0 bases, J lost 12 bases, and 6 bases stayed unmatched.

The CDR3 here is CASSYSGGTDTEAFF. CDR3 DNA sequence: TGTGCCAGCAGTTACTCCGGAGGTACGGACACTGAAGCTTTCTTT. V usage is TRBV6-5 and J usage is TRBJ1-1; D gene unclear. Per the germline V gene, CDR1 is MNHEY and CDR2 is SVGAGI. The V and J ends lost 0 bases and 3 bases respectively, with 11 bases between them. The CDR3 totals 15 residues.

The V and J genes are TRBV6-4 and TRBJ1-1; TRBD1 agrees at 7 bases. With 0 bases clipped from V and 4 bases from J, the junction kept 2 bases outside the gene matches. This CDR3 is 14 amino acids long. CDR1 MRHNA and CDR2 SNTAGT come from the germline V gene. As DNA, the CDR3 is TGTGCCAGCAGTGACTCCAACAGGGGCACTGAAGCTTTCTTT. Its protein is CASSDSNRGTEAFF.

This clone was counted a single time. This sequence joins TRBV28 and TRBJ2-4; TRBD1 agrees at 11 bases. V trimming: 6 bases; J trimming: 3 bases; junction bases outside the gene matches: 4. This CDR3 has 15 amino acids. CDR1 is MDHEN and CDR2 is SYDVKM in the germline V gene. CDR3 DNA sequence: TGTGCCAGCAGGGGACAGGGGGGAGGCAAAAACATTCAGTACTTC. Its protein product is CASRGQGGGKNIQYF.

The V and J genes are TRBV19 and TRBJ2-2, with a weak D call TRBD1 (6 bases). Germline V gives CDR1 LNHDA, CDR2 SQIVND (reference sequence). V was pared by 5 bases and J by 8 bases, with 12 bases between. There are 13 residues in the CDR3. The CDR3 loop is CASSDRQEGELFF. The CDR3 DNA reads TGTGCCAGTAGTGACCGACAGGAGGGGGAGCTGTTTTTT.